The T cell receptor beta chain under discussion was sequenced for a study of T cell responses to AZD1222 COVID-19 vaccine. As regards this clone: Its antigen is unidentified.

Germline assignment: CDR1 DFQATT and CDR2 SNEGSKA (reference sequence). This CDR3 spans 11 amino acids. Points from the study as a whole: At baseline, seropositivity was found in only six or seven AZD1222 recipients. Spike-specific TCR depth and breadth grew after two AZD1222 doses. Repertoires were sampled only after the peak T cell response.

Repertoires were generated with immunoSEQ multiplex PCR, while TCRdb's copy carries only in-frame clones and drops some. The data contain over 110,000 clones, almost 90% of them singletons. The rearrangement uses TRBV20-1 and TRBJ2-7; D perhaps matches TRBD2 (6 bases). This TCR was sampled from an adult who received the AZD1222 COVID-19 vaccine. Material: peripheral blood, obtained 28 days after the second AZD1222 dose. The CDR3 spells CSTGDPYEQYV. DNA for the CDR3: TGCAGCACGGGGGACCCCTACGAGCAGTACGTC.